These 29 T cell receptor beta chains were all obtained from the same sample, sequenced in a study of beta chain features in type 1 diabetes. Expressed TCRB transcripts got sequenced, as all isolated RNA was reverse transcribed. Some clones are missing from TCRdb's copy, which holds only in-frame ones; the method was immunoSEQ multiplex PCR. The data contain some 150,000 clones, 8.5% to 12% of them singletons. The specimen was naive CD4+ T cells from blood. All receptors come from a man in his late teens or twenties in good health.

The V call is TRBV5-4, the J call TRBJ2-1, with D perhaps TRBD2 (7 bases). The CDR3 covers 16 residues. Germline-derived CDR1 and CDR2 are SGHNT and YYREEE (reference sequence). The ends were cut back, 0 bases at V and 1 base at J, with 11 bases in the middle. The CDR3 spells CASSLGGGASYNEQFF. DNA of the CDR3: TGTGCCAGCAGCTTGGGCGGGGGCGCATCCTACAATGAGCAGTTCTTC.

This clone was seen only a few times. V usage is TRBV5-1 and J usage is TRBJ1-1, with TRBD1 identical over 7 bases. Trimming cost V 1 base and J 0 bases; bases outside gene matches: 6. The CDR3 spans 16 residues. Germline V gene sequence: CDR1 SGHRS, CDR2 YFSETQ. This CDR3 is CASSLTGTALNTEAFF. The DNA of the CDR3 is TGCGCCAGCAGCTTGACGGGGACAGCTTTGAACACTGAAGCTTTCTTT. The full variable domain, in which reference TRBV5-1 and TRBJ1-1 provide the parts outside the CDR3, is KAGVTQTPRYLIKTRGQQVTLSCSPISGHRSVSWYQQTPGQGLQFLFEYFSETQRNKGNFPGRFSGRQFSNSRSEMNVSTLELGDSALYLCASSLTGTALNTEAFFGQGTRLTVV.

This chain uses TRBV6-1 with TRBJ1-1; 7 positions match TRBD1. V gave up 8 bases and J gave up 1 base; unmatched junction bases: 7. The V gene's germline CDR1 is MNHNS and CDR2 SASEGT. CDR3 length equals 14 residues. CDR3 DNA sequence: TGTGCCAGCGGACAGGACGGTCGGAACACTGAAGCTTTCTTT. Protein: CASGQDGRNTEAFF.

The chain links TRBV4-2 to TRBJ2-3; no clear D gene. CDR3 length: 14 amino acids. V was cut by 4 bases and J by 5 bases, with 13 bases left in between. The germline gives CDR1 LGHNA, CDR2 YNFKEQ. CDR3 nucleotides: TGTGCCAGCAGCCCAACCCCCGGTATAGATACGCAGTATTTT. Its translation is CASSPTPGIDTQYF.

Only a few counts were recorded for this clone. This chain links TRBV7-9 with TRBJ2-7, with a possible D match to TRBD1 (7 bases). V was clipped by 0 bases and J by 2 bases, with 11 bases between them. There are 15 residues in the CDR3. CDR1 SEHNR and CDR2 FQNEAQ come from the germline V gene (reference sequence). The CDR3 sequence is CASSLAQGRTYEQYF. The CDR3 DNA is TGTGCCAGCAGCTTAGCACAGGGGAGGACCTACGAGCAGTACTTC.

The CDR3 is CASSLPGGRETQYF. DNA for the CDR3: TGTGCCAGCAGCCTTCCAGGGGGCCGAGAGACCCAGTACTTC. The V and J genes are TRBV4-2 and TRBJ2-5; 8 nucleotides match TRBD1. CDR1 and CDR2 from the germline V gene are LGHNA and YNFKEQ. This CDR3 has 14 amino acids. With V trimmed by 4 bases and J by 4 bases, 5 bases remained unmatched.

V gene TRBV6-6 combines with J gene TRBJ2-7, with 8 bases identical to TRBD1. The V gene end was trimmed by 10 bases and the J gene end by 6 bases; junction bases not matched to a gene: 17. Germline loops: CDR1 MNHNY, CDR2 SVGAGI (reference sequence). CDR3 length: 15 residues. This CDR3 is CATTDRGGLFIEQYF. The DNA of the CDR3 is TGTGCCACCACAGACAGGGGCGGATTATTCATCGAGCAGTACTTC.

This sequence joins TRBV5-1 and TRBJ1-6; unclear D gene. The germline gives CDR1 SGHRS, CDR2 YFSETQ. With 3 bases removed from V and 4 bases from J, the gap between germline ends came to 14 bases. This CDR3 spans 16 amino acids. CDR3 amino acids: CASSSTALLYNSPLHF. The CDR3 DNA reads TGCGCCAGCAGCTCAACAGCCCTTCTTTATAATTCACCCCTCCACTTT.

V gene TRBV5-1 combines with J gene TRBJ2-7; 8 nucleotides match TRBD2. V lost 0 bases and J lost 0; bases outside the gene matches: 2. The CDR3 has 15 residues. Germline assignment: CDR1 SGHRS and CDR2 YFSETQ. The CDR3 coding sequence is TGCGCCAGCAGCTTGGTAGCGGGGAGCTCCTACGAGCAGTACTTC. Its protein is CASSLVAGSSYEQYF.

There are a few counts of this clone. This sequence joins TRBV9 and TRBJ1-2; D ambiguous. This CDR3 has 16 residues. Trimming took 1 base from V and 5 from J, leaving 18 bases between them. Germline V gene data show CDR1 as SGDLS and CDR2 as YYNGEE. This CDR3 reads CASSVSGGSSAYGYTF. CDR3 in DNA: TGTGCCAGCAGCGTATCCGGCGGGTCATCGGCGTATGGCTACACCTTC.

The chain uses TRBV11-3 and TRBJ2-4; D is undetermined. This CDR3 region has 13 residues. Germline V gene sequence: CDR1 SGHNT, CDR2 YENEEA. The V and J ends lost 1 base and 7 bases respectively, with 8 bases between them. The CDR3 reads CASSLGPGNIQYF. DNA for the CDR3: TGTGCCAGCAGCTTAGGCCCCGGGAACATTCAGTACTTC. Looking up the rest from reference TRBV11-3 and TRBJ2-4 gives the full variable domain: EAGVVQSPRYKIIEKKQPVAFWCNPISGHNTLYWYLQNLGQGPELLIRYENEEAVDDSQLPKDRFSAERLKGVDSTLKIQPAELGDSAVYLCASSLGPGNIQYFGAGTRLSVL.

J is TRBJ1-1 and V is TRBV6-4; 7 bases map to TRBD1. The germline CDR1 and CDR2 sequences are MRHNA and SNTAGT. Trimming took 5 bases from V and 3 from J; bases not matched to a gene: 3. The CDR3 runs to 13 residues. The CDR3: CASSYDRDTEAFF. The CDR3 region has the DNA TGTGCCAGCAGTTACGACAGGGACACTGAAGCTTTCTTT.

The table lists this clone with a few counts. Other nucleotide sequences in the sample specify the same CDR3. This rearrangement joins TRBV7-2 to TRBJ2-5; D is perhaps TRBD2 (6 bases). This CDR3 comprises 14 residues. V was pared by 2 bases and J by 1 base, with 8 bases between. CDR1 SGHTA and CDR2 FQGNSA come from the germline V gene. The CDR3 spells CASSLSGGQETQYF. CDR3 DNA sequence: TGTGCCAGCAGCTTATCCGGGGGCCAAGAGACCCAGTACTTC.

This clone has a handful of counts. The rearrangement joins TRBV5-8 to TRBJ2-3; no firm D call. CDR3 length: 14 amino acids. Trimming cost V 2 bases and J 2 bases, with 9 bases left between them. The germline CDR1 and CDR2 sequences are SGHTS and YDEGEE. CDR3 nucleotides: TGTGCCAGCAGCTTAATCGGGTACACAGATACGCAGTATTTT. Its protein is CASSLIGYTDTQYF.

This clone appeared a few times. V is TRBV7-2 and J is TRBJ2-7; a weak D match, TRBD1 (6 bases). Germline V lookup: CDR1 SGHTA, CDR2 FQGNSA. This CDR3 is built from 16 residues. Trimming took off 5 bases at V and 0 bases at J, with 17 bases between the two ends. The CDR3 protein is CASSLKPGHSSYEQYF. CDR3 bases: TGTGCCAGCAGCCTCAAGCCGGGACATTCCTCCTACGAGCAGTACTTC.

There are a few counts of this clone. This same CDR3 is encoded by further DNA sequences in the sample. The chain combines TRBV4-3 with TRBJ2-3, with 8 bases fitting TRBD2. Germline CDR1 and CDR2: LGHNA and YSLEER. The CDR3 consists of 15 residues. The junction had 7 bases not matched to a gene; V was cut back by 4 bases and J by 4 bases. The CDR3 region has the DNA TGCGCCAGCAGCCCCGGGGGGGCTATTGCAGATACGCAGTATTTT. It codes for CASSPGGAIADTQYF.

This clone was observed at least ten times. Different DNA sequences within this sample yield the same CDR3. The chain recombines TRBV18 with TRBJ2-5; D is ambiguous. Germline V gives CDR1 KGHSH, CDR2 LQKENI. The CDR3 runs to 13 residues. Between the trimmed V and J ends, which lost 2 bases and 2 bases, there was a span of 6 bases. The CDR3 DNA follows: TGTGCCAGCTCACCATCAGATCAAGAGACCCAGTACTTC. Translated: CASSPSDQETQYF.

In this sample, this clone turned up a few times. The V call is TRBV18, the J call TRBJ1-3; D is unresolved. The germline CDR1 and CDR2 sequences are KGHSH and LQKENI. The V and J ends lost 0 bases and 0 bases respectively, with 9 bases between them. CDR3 size: 16 residues. CDR3 sequence reads: CASSPPGRSSGNTIYF. DNA of the CDR3: TGTGCCAGCTCACCACCTGGAAGGAGCTCTGGAAACACCATATATTTT.

V usage is TRBV30 and J usage is TRBJ2-7; 8 nucleotides line up with TRBD1. After removal of 1 base from V and 6 bases from J, the junction contained 2 bases not matched to a gene. CDR3 length: 12 amino acids. In germline, CDR1 is GTSNPN, CDR2 SVGIG (reference sequence). The CDR3 bases are TGTGCCTGGAGTGAAACAGGGGGCGAGCAGTACTTC. Amino acids: CAWSETGGEQYF.

The chain carries TRBV4-3 and TRBJ2-7; maybe TRBD2 (6 bases). Trimming took 3 bases from V and 7 from J, leaving 10 bases between them. CDR3 length: 12 amino acids. CDR1 and CDR2 from the germline V gene are LGHNA and YSLEER. CDR3: CASSHPAGEQYF. CDR3 bases: TGCGCCAGCAGCCACCCGGCGGGAGAGCAGTACTTC.

The chain uses TRBV7-9 and TRBJ2-2, with D maybe TRBD2 (5 bases). Trimming took off 1 base at V and 5 bases at J, with 8 bases between the two ends. CDR3 size: 14 residues. Germline lookup yields CDR1 SEHNR and CDR2 FQNEAQ (reference sequence). In nucleotides, the CDR3 is TGTGCCAGCAGCTTAGAAGAGGGAACCGGGGAGCTGTTTTTT. Translating it yields CASSLEEGTGELFF.

This chain links TRBV4-2 with TRBJ2-7; a possible D gene is TRBD2 (5 bases). Germline CDR1 LGHNA, CDR2 YNFKEQ. Trimming pared 2 bases from V and 5 bases from J, leaving 7 bases between. CDR3 length: 12 amino acids. CDR3 nucleotides: TGTGCCAGCAGCCAACGGGAAGACGAGCAGTACTTC. Translating it yields CASSQREDEQYF.

This clone was seen many times. The V gene is TRBV2, the J gene TRBJ2-4; D gene unclear. The V gene's germline CDR1 is SNHLY and CDR2 FYNNEI. This CDR3 has 15 amino acids. Trimming shortened V by 4 bases and J by 3 bases, and 13 bases separated the two germline ends. The CDR3 DNA reads TGTGCCAGCAGTGGTGCGGTTGGCGTCAAAAACATTCAGTACTTC. It yields the protein CASSGAVGVKNIQYF.

This clone was observed many times. CDR3 nucleotides: TGTGCCAGCAGTTCCGGGACAGGGACGGGCTACACCTTC. Translation gives CASSSGTGTGYTF. This sequence joins TRBV28 and TRBJ1-2, with 9 nucleotides matching TRBD1. The CDR3 sequence is 13 residues long. With V trimmed by 4 bases and J by 8 bases, 5 bases remained unmatched. The germline V gene has CDR1 MDHEN and CDR2 SYDVKM.

This clone was picked up a small number of times. The rearrangement joins TRBV27 to TRBJ1-6, with 8 bases lining up with TRBD1. The CDR3 runs to 18 residues. The V gene end was trimmed by 5 bases and the J gene end by 0 bases; junction bases not matched to a gene: 9. Germline V gene sequence: CDR1 MNHEY, CDR2 SMNVEV (reference sequence). CDR3 sequence: CASSLQGARGSYNSPLHF. CDR3 bases: TGTGCCAGCAGTCTCCAGGGGGCACGGGGCTCCTATAATTCACCCCTCCACTTT.

The V gene is TRBV6-5, the J gene TRBJ1-6; 8 nucleotides match TRBD1. Germline V gene lookup returns CDR1 MNHEY and CDR2 SVGAGI. V was clipped by 6 bases and J by 9 bases; unmatched bases: 7. CDR3 size: 14 residues. CDR3 DNA sequence: TGTGCCAGCAGCCCAGGACAGGGTGCTTCACCCCTCCACTTT. Protein: CASSPGQGASPLHF.

The chain couples TRBV5-1 to TRBJ2-3; 7 bases map to TRBD1. Germline values: CDR1 SGHRS, CDR2 YFSETQ. CDR3 length equals 16 residues. With 0 bases clipped from V and 2 bases from J, the junction kept 6 bases outside the gene matches. The CDR3 loop reads CASSLEGGRVTDTQYF. Here the CDR3 DNA reads TGCGCCAGCAGCTTGGAAGGGGGCAGGGTCACAGATACGCAGTATTTT.

V and J are TRBV19 and TRBJ2-3, with TRBD2 identical over 12 bases. V shed 3 bases and J 5 bases; nucleotides not matched to a gene: 6. The CDR3 runs to 16 residues. The germline V gene encodes CDR1 LNHDA and CDR2 SQIVND (reference sequence). The CDR3 region is CASSMASGGAGDTQYF. The CDR3 coding sequence is TGTGCCAGTAGTATGGCTAGCGGGGGGGCCGGAGATACGCAGTATTTT. Using reference TRBV19 and TRBJ2-3 for the parts outside the CDR3, the full variable domain is DGGITQSPKYLFRKEGQNVTLSCEQNLNHDAMYWYRQDPGQGLRLIYYSQIVNDFQKGDIAEGYSVSREKKESFPLTVTSAQKNPTAFYLCASSMASGGAGDTQYFGPGTRLTVL.

Details on this clone: This same CDR3 is encoded by further DNA sequences in the sample. The chain couples TRBV7-9 to TRBJ1-5; TRBD1 matches at 9 bases. Germline V gene sequence: CDR1 SEHNR, CDR2 FQNEAQ (reference sequence). This CDR3 contains 14 residues. Losses at the gene ends were 4 bases for V and 4 bases for J; bases not matched to a gene: 2. CDR3 in amino acids: CASSSGQGNQPQHF. In nucleotides, the CDR3 is TGTGCCAGCAGCTCGGGACAGGGAAATCAGCCCCAGCATTTT.